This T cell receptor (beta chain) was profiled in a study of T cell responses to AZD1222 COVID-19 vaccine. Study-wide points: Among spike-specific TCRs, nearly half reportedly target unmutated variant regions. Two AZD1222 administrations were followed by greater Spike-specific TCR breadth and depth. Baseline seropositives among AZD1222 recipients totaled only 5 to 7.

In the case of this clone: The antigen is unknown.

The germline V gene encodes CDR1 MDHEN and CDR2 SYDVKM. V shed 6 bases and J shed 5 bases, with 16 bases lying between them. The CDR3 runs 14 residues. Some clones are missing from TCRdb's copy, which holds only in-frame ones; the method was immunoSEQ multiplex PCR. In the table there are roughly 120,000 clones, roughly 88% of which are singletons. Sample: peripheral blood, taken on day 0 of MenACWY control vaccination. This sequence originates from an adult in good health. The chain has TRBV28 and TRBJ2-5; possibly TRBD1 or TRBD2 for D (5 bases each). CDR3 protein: CASSLGGPGETQYF. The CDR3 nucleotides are TGTGCCAGCAGCCTTGGCGGGCCAGGGGAGACCCAGTACTTC.